This TCR beta chain was sequenced in a study of technical replicates of blood from a handful of donors. Assay used: immunoSEQ multiplex PCR; TCRdb lists only in-frame clones, some missing. The sample lists some 70,000 clones, around 94% seen once, with about 0.4% in the top ten. From germline, CDR1 is MNHNS and CDR2 SASEGT. CDR3 length: 15 residues. The V end was cut by 3 bases, the J end by 0 bases, with 9 bases between. This clonotype was sampled from a human donor in good health. The sequenced sample consisted of T cells isolated from PBMCs. The rearrangement links TRBV6-1 to TRBJ1-5; D unclear. In nucleotides, the CDR3 is TGTGCCAGCAGTGATGGGCCGTATAGCAATCAGCCCCAGCATTTT. It yields the protein CASSDGPYSNQPQHF.